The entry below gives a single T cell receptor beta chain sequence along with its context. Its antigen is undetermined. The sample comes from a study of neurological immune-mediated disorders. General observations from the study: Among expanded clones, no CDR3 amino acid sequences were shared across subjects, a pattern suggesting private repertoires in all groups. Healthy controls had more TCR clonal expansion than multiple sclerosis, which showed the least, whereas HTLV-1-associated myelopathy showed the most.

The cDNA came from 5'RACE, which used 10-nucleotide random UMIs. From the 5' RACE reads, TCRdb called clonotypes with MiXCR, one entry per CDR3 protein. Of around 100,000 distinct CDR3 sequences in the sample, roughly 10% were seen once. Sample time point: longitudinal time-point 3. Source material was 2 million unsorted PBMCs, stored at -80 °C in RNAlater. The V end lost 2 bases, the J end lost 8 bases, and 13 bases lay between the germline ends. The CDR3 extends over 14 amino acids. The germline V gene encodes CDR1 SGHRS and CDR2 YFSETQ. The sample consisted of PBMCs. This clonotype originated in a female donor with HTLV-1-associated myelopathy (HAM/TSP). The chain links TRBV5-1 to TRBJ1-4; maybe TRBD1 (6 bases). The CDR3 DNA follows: TGCGCCAGCAGCTTCTCCGGGGGCAAGGAAAAACTGTTTTTT. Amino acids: CASSFSGGKEKLFF.